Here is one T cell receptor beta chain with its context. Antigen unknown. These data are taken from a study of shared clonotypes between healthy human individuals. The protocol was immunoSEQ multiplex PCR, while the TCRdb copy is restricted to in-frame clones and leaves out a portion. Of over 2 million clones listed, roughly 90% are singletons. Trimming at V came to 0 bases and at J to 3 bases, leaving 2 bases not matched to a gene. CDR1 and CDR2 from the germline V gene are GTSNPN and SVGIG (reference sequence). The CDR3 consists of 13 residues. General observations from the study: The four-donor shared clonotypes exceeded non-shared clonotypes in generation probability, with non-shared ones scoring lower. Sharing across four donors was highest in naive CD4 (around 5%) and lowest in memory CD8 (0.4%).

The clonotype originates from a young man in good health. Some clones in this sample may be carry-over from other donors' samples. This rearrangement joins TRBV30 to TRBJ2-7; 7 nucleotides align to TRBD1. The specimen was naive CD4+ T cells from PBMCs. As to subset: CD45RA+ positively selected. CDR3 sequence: CAWSVGTDYEQYF. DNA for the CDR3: TGTGCCTGGAGTGTAGGGACAGACTACGAGCAGTACTTC.